The clone carrying this TCR beta chain was seen at least ten times. The CDR3 spans 14 residues. Germline CDR1 SQVTM, CDR2 ANQGSEA. The ends lost 6 bases at V and 7 bases at J; junction bases unmatched: 11. This sample stems from a study of breast tumors, draining lymph nodes, adjacent tissues. TCRdb itself ran the multiplex PCR reads through MiXCR, one entry per CDR3 protein. This sample has roughly 32,000 distinct CDR3 sequences; roughly 36% occur once, and the top ten carry roughly a tenth. The rearrangement uses TRBV29-1 and TRBJ2-7; 11 bases line up with TRBD2. Sequenced input: breast tumor tissue. This clonotype originated in a female donor with breast cancer. Some clones in this sample may be carry-over from other donors' samples. DNA of the CDR3: TGCAGCGTGACCTTAGCGGGAGGGCTCAGGGAGCAGTACTTC. Amino acid sequence: CSVTLAGGLREQYF.